Listed here are 21 T cell receptor beta chains from one sample, sequenced in a study of Ad26.COV2.S vaccination and SARS-CoV-2 variants. Data came from immunoSEQ multiplex PCR; TCRdb stores just in-frame clones and leaves some out. This table holds hundreds of thousands of clones, approximately 88% found once. The sample's treatment: approximately 18 received Ad26.COV2.S at low or high dose, single or two shots; several received placebo; per-sample allocation not given. Sampling was done on day 63 after the first vaccine or placebo injection. The source material was peripheral blood, sampled in a trial of Ad26.COV2.S vaccine versus placebo. The receptor source for this set is a person between 18 and 60 years old who received the Ad26.COV2.S COVID-19 vaccine or a placebo.

V usage is TRBV2 and J usage is TRBJ1-6; D possibly corresponds to TRBD1 (5 bases). The CDR3 consists of 13 residues. In germline, CDR1 is SNHLY, CDR2 FYNNEI. Trimming took 2 bases from V and 8 from J, leaving 7 bases between them. The CDR3 protein is CASSELRDSPLHF. CDR3 nucleotides: TGTGCCAGCAGTGAACTCAGGGATTCACCCCTCCACTTT.

The chain is built from TRBV24-1 and TRBJ2-3, with 7 bases that match TRBD1. Germline V gives CDR1 KGHDR, CDR2 SFDVKD. The V segment lost 4 bases and the J segment 1 base; nucleotides outside the gene matches: 7. The CDR3 runs to 16 residues. The CDR3 loop reads CATSESRTGGTDTQYF. CDR3 nucleotides: TGTGCCACCAGTGAATCCCGGACAGGAGGCACAGATACGCAGTATTTT.

This chain uses TRBV9 with TRBJ1-4; tentative D call: TRBD1 (5 bases). V dropped 4 bases and J dropped 8 bases, with 15 bases sitting between them. This CDR3 is built from 14 residues. In germline, CDR1 is SGDLS, CDR2 YYNGEE. CDR3 nucleotide sequence: TGTGCCAGCAGCCTTAGGTCGGGGGGGGAAAAACTGTTTTTT. It yields the protein CASSLRSGGEKLFF.

With regard to this clone: Other DNA sequences within the sample encode an identical CDR3. The V and J genes are TRBV7-9 and TRBJ1-1; weak D call: TRBD1 (6 bases). The CDR3 is made up of 19 amino acids. Looked up from germline, CDR1 is SEHNR and CDR2 is FQNEAQ (reference sequence). Trimming shortened V by 5 bases and J by 0 bases, and 25 bases separated the two germline ends. In DNA, the CDR3 is TGTGCCAGCAGCCTCCCAGCCCAACAGGGAGCGGGCATGAACACTGAAGCTTTCTTT. Amino acids: CASSLPAQQGAGMNTEAFF.

This clone appeared a few times. The chain is built from TRBV7-2 and TRBJ2-7; TRBD2 matches at 11 bases. CDR1 and CDR2 from the germline V gene are SGHTA and FQGNSA. This CDR3 is built from 16 residues. Germline trimming cut 5 bases from V and 6 bases from J; bases unmatched to any gene: 12. The CDR3 DNA is TGTGCCAGCAGCCCCGGGGGTAGCGGGAGGGACGGCGAGCAGTACTTC. Its protein product is CASSPGGSGRDGEQYF.

The chain uses TRBV5-1 and TRBJ1-2; possible D gene TRBD1, 5 bases. V was pared by 0 bases and J by 4 bases, with 10 bases between. From germline, CDR1 is SGHRS and CDR2 YFSETQ. The CDR3 totals 14 residues. CDR3 protein: CASSLGGMSYGYTF. DNA of the CDR3: TGCGCCAGCAGCTTGGGGGGCATGAGCTATGGCTACACCTTC.

The V gene is TRBV6-5, the J gene TRBJ2-7; TRBD1 agrees at 10 bases. Trimming removed 4 bases from V and 3 bases from J; junction bases left unmatched: 0. CDR1 and CDR2 from the germline V gene are MNHEY and SVGAGI. The CDR3 length is 13 residues. CDR3 nucleotides: TGTGCCAGCAGTTGGACAGGGGGCTACGAGCAGTACTTC. Its translation: CASSWTGGYEQYF.

As to this clone: Other DNA sequences in the same sample also yield this CDR3. The chain links TRBV12-3 or TRBV12-4 to TRBJ1-1, with a possible D match to TRBD1 (5 bases). Trimming cost V 3 bases and J 1 base, with 6 bases left between them. There are 13 residues in the CDR3. CDR3 amino acids: CASSFQGNTEAFF. As DNA, the CDR3 is TGTGCCAGCAGTTTTCAGGGGAACACTGAAGCTTTCTTT.

Only a few counts were recorded for this clone. V and J are TRBV5-5 and TRBJ1-2; no clear D. The CDR3 covers 13 residues. CDR1 is SGHKS and CDR2 is YYEKEE in the germline V gene (reference sequence). V lost 3 bases, J lost 2 bases, and 8 bases lay in between. CDR3 nucleotides: TGTGCCAGCAGCTCGATACAGAACTATGGCTACACCTTC. Its translation is CASSSIQNYGYTF. Using reference TRBV5-5 and TRBJ1-2 for the parts outside the CDR3, the full variable domain is DAGVTQSPTHLIKTRGQQVTLRCSPISGHKSVSWYQQVLGQGPQFIFQYYEKEERGRGNFPDRFSARQFPNYSSELNVNALLLGDSALYLCASSSIQNYGYTFGSGTRLTVV.

This chain uses TRBV6-5 with TRBJ2-2, with D perhaps matching TRBD2 (5 bases). The CDR3 covers 15 residues. V lost 5 bases and J 2 bases, leaving 12 bases between the germline ends. Germline V gene lookup returns CDR1 MNHEY and CDR2 SVGAGI. Here the CDR3 reads CASSPRRSNTGELFF. The CDR3 DNA reads TGTGCCAGCAGTCCCCGGAGGTCAAACACCGGGGAGCTGTTTTTT.

The rearrangement links TRBV5-4 to TRBJ2-1; D unresolved. The V gene's germline CDR1 is SGHNT and CDR2 YYREEE (reference sequence). The CDR3 covers 12 residues. V dropped 0 bases and J dropped 7 bases, with 5 bases sitting between them. CDR3 sequence (DNA): TGTGCCAGCAGCTTGGATAGGAATGAGCAGTTCTTC. Its protein product is CASSLDRNEQFF.

The chain carries TRBV20-1 and TRBJ2-5; D might be TRBD2 (6 bases). Trimming removed 3 bases from V and 4 bases from J, with 12 bases in between. Per the germline V gene, CDR1 is DFQATT and CDR2 is SNEGSKA (reference sequence). The CDR3 runs 13 residues. CDR3 DNA: TGCAGTGCTAGTTCCACGGGAGTAGAGACCCAGTACTTC. Translation: CSASSTGVETQYF.

The chain has TRBV5-1 and TRBJ1-1, with 7 bases matching TRBD1. Looked up from germline, CDR1 is SGHRS and CDR2 is YFSETQ. The CDR3 covers 14 residues. V was clipped by 6 bases and J by 1 base; unmatched bases: 6. The CDR3 DNA reads as TGCGCCAGCACCCGGGACAGATCGAACACTGAAGCTTTCTTT. It is translated as CASTRDRSNTEAFF.

This chain connects TRBV7-9 to TRBJ1-1, with 7 bases lining up with TRBD1. Germline lookup yields CDR1 SEHNR and CDR2 FQNEAQ (reference sequence). The V gene end was trimmed by 4 bases and the J gene end by 11 bases; junction bases not matched to a gene: 10. The CDR3 runs 13 residues. The CDR3: CASSYRDSPTAFF. CDR3 sequence (DNA): TGTGCCAGCAGCTACCGGGACAGCCCGACGGCTTTCTTT. Full variable domain (remainder filled in from reference TRBV7-9 and TRBJ1-1): DTGVSQNPRHKITKRGQNVTFRCDPISEHNRLYWYRQTLGQGPEFLTYFQNEAQLEKSRLLSDRFSAERPKGSFSTLEIQRTEQGDSAMYLCASSYRDSPTAFFGQGTRLTVV.

The chain carries TRBV5-6 and TRBJ2-7; 9 bases map to TRBD1. J was trimmed by 1 base and V by 4 bases; bases with no gene match: 6. Germline CDR1 SGHDT, CDR2 YYEEEE. The CDR3 runs to 15 residues. CDR3 DNA: TGTGCCAGCAGCGCCCCGGGACAGGGTTCCTACGAGCAGTACTTC. It codes for CASSAPGQGSYEQYF.

The rearrangement joins TRBV23-1 to TRBJ2-6; weak D call: TRBD1 (6 bases). TRBV23-1 is an ORF, with its function uncertain. V was clipped by 11 bases and J by 0 bases, with 17 bases between them. The CDR3 is 16 amino acids. CDR3: CAAVGHGSSGANVLTF. The DNA for the CDR3 is TGCGCCGCAGTGGGACACGGAAGCTCTGGGGCCAACGTCCTGACTTTC.

The V call is TRBV6-4, the J call TRBJ2-1; no clear D gene. The CDR3 contains 14 residues. CDR1 is MRHNA, CDR2 SNTAGT, per germline. V was cut by 5 bases and J by 6 bases, with 14 bases left in between. In DNA, the CDR3 is TGTGCCAGCAGTCCCGGCCCAGGAAGCAATGAGCAGTTCTTC. Its protein is CASSPGPGSNEQFF.

The chain recombines TRBV19 with TRBJ2-5; 9 bases fit TRBD1. Germline CDR1 is LNHDA and CDR2 is SQIVND (reference sequence). The V segment lost 6 bases and the J segment 4 bases; nucleotides outside the gene matches: 6. The CDR3 has 14 amino acids. The CDR3 protein is CASSTGGSLETQYF. As DNA, the CDR3 is TGTGCCAGTAGCACAGGGGGCTCGCTAGAGACCCAGTACTTC.

V and J are TRBV7-8 and TRBJ1-5; D perhaps matches TRBD1 (5 bases). Germline V gene data show CDR1 as SGHVS and CDR2 as FQNEAQ. This CDR3 contains 15 residues. Deletions cut 1 base from V and 5 bases from J, with 12 bases between. CDR3 coding DNA: TGTGCCAGCAGCTTAGGGGGGGGAAGCGATCAGCCCCAGCATTTT. Protein: CASSLGGGSDQPQHF.

This chain uses TRBV11-1 with TRBJ2-1, with 8 positions matching TRBD1. The CDR3 extends over 16 amino acids. Trimming at V came to 5 bases and at J to 7 bases, leaving 13 bases not matched to a gene. The germline CDR1 and CDR2 sequences are SGHAT and FQDESV (reference sequence). CDR3 residues: CASSIQPGQVRNEQFF. The CDR3 nucleotides are TGTGCCAGCAGCATACAACCGGGACAGGTGAGGAATGAGCAGTTCTTC.

This clone has only a few counts. The V and J genes are TRBV30 and TRBJ2-7, with D maybe TRBD2 (5 bases). CDR1 is GTSNPN, CDR2 SVGIG, per germline (reference sequence). V lost 1 base and J 8 bases, leaving 12 bases between the germline ends. The CDR3 covers 12 residues. The CDR3, as DNA: TGTGCCTGGAGTGAACTAGGGAACCAGCAGTACTTC. Protein product: CAWSELGNQQYF.